This T cell receptor (beta chain) was captured in a study of control samples from healthy donors and cancer patients. Unmatched junction bases numbered 10, after V lost 0 bases and J lost 1 base. This CDR3 has 19 residues. Per the germline V gene, CDR1 is SEHNR and CDR2 is FQNEAQ (reference sequence). The method was immunoSEQ multiplex PCR; TCRdb's version includes in-frame clones alone and lacks a portion of them. The sample consists of 150,000 or so clones, 75% to 95% of them appearing once. The chain joins TRBV7-9 to TRBJ1-5, with 9 bases identical to TRBD1. The sequence derives from a man aged 18 to 30 in good health. Sequencing was performed on blood. The CDR3 DNA is TGTGCCAGCAGCTTAGCGGGGGGACAGGGACTCCGAAGCAATCAGCCCCAGCATTTT. Amino acids: CASSLAGGQGLRSNQPQHF.